This is a list of T cell receptor beta chains from one sample in a study of regulatory T cells in long-lasting Graves disease. Each CDR3 protein is one row after TCRdb ran MiXCR on the multiplex PCR reads. This sample has 450,000 or so distinct CDR3 sequences, with approximately 23% found just once. The sample consisted of peripheral blood mononuclear cells (PBMCs), taken when the disease was refractory, from a patient treated with antithyroid drugs. These receptors were taken from a female donor with Graves disease. CDR3s include the opening cysteine and the closing phenylalanine or tryptophan. A D gene is named only where the DNA matches it firmly. The size entry is marked missing in some rows and otherwise reads once, few, many or a size class.

d_gene,v_gene,j_gene,abundance,CDR3aa,CDR3nt
.,TRBV6-2/TRBV6-3,TRBJ2-7,few,CASREGDSYEQYF,TGTGCCAGCAGGGAGGGGGACTCCTACGAGCAGTACTTC
TRBD1,TRBV28,TRBJ1-5,many,CASSGTGLGNQPQHF,TGTGCCAGCAGTGGGACAGGGTTGGGCAATCAGCCCCAGCATTTT
.,TRBV15,TRBJ2-6,.,CATSRDTAGNSGANVLTF,TGTGCCACCAGCAGAGATACCGCGGGAAACTCTGGGGCCAACGTCCTGACTTTC
TRBD1,TRBV6-4,TRBJ1-3,.,CASREGQTSGNTIYF,TGTGCCAGCAGGGAGGGACAGACCTCTGGAAACACCATATATTTT
TRBD1,TRBV6-5,TRBJ1-2,many,CASSYGETGDTNYGYTF,TGTGCCAGCAGTTACGGAGAGACAGGGGACACTAACTATGGCTACACCTTC
TRBD1,TRBV28,TRBJ1-4,many,CASSSYRGGDEKLFF,TGTGCCAGCAGTTCGTACAGGGGAGGGGATGAAAAACTGTTTTTT
.,TRBV19,TRBJ1-1,few,CASSTVPGTEAFF,TGTGCCAGTTCGACAGTTCCCGGCACTGAAGCTTTCTTT
TRBD2,TRBV2,TRBJ2-1,once,CASIPTSGRNEQFF,TGTGCCAGCATCCCGACTAGCGGGAGAAATGAGCAGTTCTTC
.,TRBV4-2,TRBJ1-6,.,CASSQDSTGASYNSPLHF,TGTGCCAGCAGCCAAGATTCTACGGGGGCGAGCTATAATTCACCCCTCCACTTT
TRBD2,TRBV25-1,TRBJ2-2,.,CASELAGESGELFF,TGTGCCAGCGAGTTAGCGGGAGAGTCCGGGGAGCTGTTTTTT
TRBD1,TRBV7-9,TRBJ2-6,.,CASSSPRDRGRKGANVPTF,TGTGCCAGCAGCTCCCCCCGGGACAGGGGAAGGAAAGGGGCCAACGTCCCGACTTTC
.,TRBV11-2,TRBJ1-2,many,CASSSDFSSTDGGYTF,TGTGCCAGCAGCTCCGATTTCTCCTCGACTGACGGTGGCTACACCTTC
.,TRBV19,TRBJ2-5,.,CASSLSRDAETQYF,TGTGCCAGTAGTCTTAGTCGGGATGCGGAGACCCAGTACTTC
.,TRBV5-1,TRBJ2-5,.,CASSPNGGAGETQYF,TGCGCCAGCAGCCCCAACGGAGGGGCAGGCGAGACCCAGTACTTC
.,TRBV28,TRBJ1-1,many,CASSHAGATNTEAFF,TGTGCCAGCAGCCACGCAGGGGCTACGAACACTGAAGCTTTCTTT
.,TRBV7-8,TRBJ2-1,.,CASSLGRTRSYNEQFF,TGTGCCAGCAGCTTAGGCCGGACGCGTTCCTACAATGAGCAGTTCTTC
.,TRBV7-9,TRBJ2-5,few,CASNPVERGEETQYF,TGTGCCAGCAACCCTGTGGAGAGAGGGGAAGAGACCCAGTACTTC
.,TRBV27,TRBJ1-5,.,CASSPAPGVQPQHF,TGTGCCAGCAGTCCCGCCCCAGGAGTTCAGCCCCAGCATTTT
.,TRBV7-9,TRBJ1-5,many,CASSLAPSTVSNQPQHF,TGTGCCAGCAGCTTAGCGCCGTCTACGGTTAGCAATCAGCCCCAGCATTTT
.,TRBV28,TRBJ2-7,many,CASSLYGRVTEQYF,TGTGCCAGCAGTTTATACGGCAGGGTGACCGAGCAGTACTTC
.,TRBV6-1,TRBJ2-6,.,CAIHSSGANVLTF,TGTGCCATCCACTCTTCTGGGGCCAACGTCCTGACTTTC
.,TRBV7-9,TRBJ1-5,.,CASSALNQPQHF,TGTGCCAGCAGCGCCTTAAATCAGCCCCAGCATTTT
TRBD2,TRBV3-1,TRBJ2-5,.,CASSQVTSGDKETQYF,TGTGCCAGCAGCCAAGTAACTAGCGGTGACAAAGAGACCCAGTACTTC
.,TRBV25-1,TRBJ1-6,.,CASSDGQRNSPLHF,TGTGCCAGCAGTGATGGACAGAGGAATTCACCCCTCCACTTT
.,TRBV7-2,TRBJ2-7,many,CASSLGTRTYEQYF,TGTGCCAGCAGCTTAGGGACACGTACCTACGAGCAGTACTTC